Listed below are T cell receptor beta chains from one sample, sequenced in a study of T cells and Merkel cell carcinoma outcomes. Clones were sequenced by immunoSEQ multiplex PCR, and TCRdb holds only the in-frame ones, with some missing. The sample consists of 15,000 to 17,000 clones, roughly 76% of them appearing once. Input material: tumor tissue from Merkel cell carcinoma. The receptors come from a human donor with Merkel cell carcinoma. CDR3s include the opening cysteine and the closing phenylalanine or tryptophan. The order of the fields is J gene, V gene, D gene, clone size, CDR3 protein, CDR3 DNA. The D gene is left open where the match is weak. Size is stated for part of the rows, as once, few or many counts, or as a class when the clone is expanded.

TRBJ1-4	TRBV9	NA	NA	CASSLNSDPNEKLFF	TGTGCCAGCAGCCTTAACAGCGATCCTAATGAAAAACTGTTTTTT
TRBJ1-1	TRBV10-2	NA	once	CASSGYSRNTEAFF	TGCGCCAGCAGTGGCTACTCAAGGAACACTGAAGCTTTCTTT
TRBJ1-6	TRBV5-5	NA	NA	CASSYGRQGLGSPLHF	TGTGCCAGCAGCTATGGTCGGCAGGGGCTGGGGTCACCCCTCCACTTT
TRBJ2-2	TRBV30	NA	NA	CAWRNSVAGELFF	TGTGCCTGGAGGAACAGCGTAGCCGGGGAGCTGTTTTTT
TRBJ2-7	TRBV2	NA	NA	CASNGPPYEQYF	TGTGCCAGCAACGGGCCACCCTACGAGCAGTACTTC
TRBJ1-2	TRBV6-5	NA	NA	CASSYFPGSYGYTF	TGTGCCAGCAGTTACTTCCCAGGATCCTATGGCTACACCTTC
TRBJ2-1	TRBV29-1	TRBD2	NA	CSVHTSGTSGGSRFF	TGCAGCGTCCACACATCCGGGACTAGCGGGGGGAGTCGGTTCTTC
TRBJ2-5	TRBV5-4	NA	NA	CASSLVGVGETQYF	TGTGCCAGCAGCTTGGTCGGGGTAGGCGAGACCCAGTACTTC
TRBJ2-7	TRBV2	NA	NA	CASGRQGSYEQYF	TGTGCCAGTGGCCGACAAGGTTCCTACGAGCAGTACTTC
TRBJ1-1	TRBV7-9	NA	NA	CASSYLREEAFF	TGTGCCAGCAGCTACCTCAGGGAAGAAGCTTTCTTT
TRBJ2-2	TRBV7-9	NA	NA	CASSQTGGMDTGELFF	TGTGCCAGCAGCCAGACAGGCGGCATGGACACCGGGGAGCTGTTTTTT
TRBJ2-3	TRBV29-1	NA	once	CSAAGADTQYF	TGCAGCGCCGCCGGGGCAGATACGCAGTATTTT
TRBJ2-1	TRBV30	TRBD2	NA	CAWNRPGTSGYNEQFF	TGTGCCTGGAATCGCCCGGGCACTAGCGGTTACAATGAGCAGTTCTTC
TRBJ2-7	TRBV7-2	TRBD2	NA	CASRTGLAGVYEQYF	TGTGCCAGCAGGACGGGACTAGCGGGAGTCTACGAGCAGTACTTC
TRBJ2-3	TRBV18	TRBD2	NA	CASSPLLAGSLTDTQYF	TGTGCCAGCTCACCGCTACTAGCGGGGTCCCTCACAGATACGCAGTATTTT
TRBJ2-2	TRBV15	NA	NA	CATSGPRGRAINTGELFF	TGTGCCACCAGCGGACCTCGCGGGCGGGCAATAAACACCGGGGAGCTGTTTTTT
TRBJ2-7	TRBV2	TRBD1	NA	CASSSDRGSEQYF	TGTGCCAGCAGTTCCGACAGGGGTAGCGAGCAGTACTTC
TRBJ1-3	TRBV9	NA	few	CASSTEGENTIYF	TGTGCCAGCAGCACTGAAGGTGAAAACACCATATATTTT
TRBJ2-5	TRBV7-9	NA	once	CASSLVVGFRQETQYF	TGTGCCAGCAGCTTAGTAGTGGGGTTTCGGCAAGAGACCCAGTACTTC
TRBJ1-3	TRBV15	NA	once	CATSRDPNTIYF	TGTGCCACCAGCAGAGATCCCAACACCATATATTTT
TRBJ2-2	TRBV18	NA	NA	CASSPQATNTGELFF	TGTGCCAGCTCACCTCAAGCGACGAACACCGGGGAGCTGTTTTTT
TRBJ1-6	TRBV5-1	TRBD1	once	CASSILDRASSYNSPLHF	TGCGCCAGCAGCATACTTGACAGGGCCAGCTCCTATAATTCACCCCTCCACTTT
TRBJ1-5	TRBV30	NA	NA	CAWSGVLVRNQPQHF	TGTGCCTGGAGTGGGGTCCTGGTTCGGAATCAGCCCCAGCATTTT
TRBJ2-1	TRBV5-1	NA	NA	CASRIGGSSYNEQFF	TGCGCCAGCAGAATTGGAGGTTCCAGCTACAATGAGCAGTTCTTC
TRBJ2-5	TRBV29-1	NA	NA	CSVEKDGGTQYF	TGCAGCGTTGAAAAGGACGGGGGGACCCAGTACTTC
TRBJ1-5	TRBV6-1	NA	NA	CASNRGNQPQHF	TGTGCCAGCAACCGGGGGAATCAGCCCCAGCATTTT
TRBJ2-6	TRBV7-2	NA	NA	CASSLAASSGANVLTF	TGTGCCAGCAGCTTAGCCGCCAGCTCTGGGGCCAACGTCCTGACTTTC
TRBJ2-5	TRBV5-1	NA	NA	CASSLQGNQETQYF	TGCGCCAGCAGCTTGCAGGGGAACCAAGAGACCCAGTACTTC
TRBJ2-1	TRBV15	TRBD2	NA	CATSTGGDNEQFF	TGTGCCACCAGCACCGGGGGGGACAATGAGCAGTTCTTC
TRBJ2-7	TRBV30	TRBD1	NA	CAWTDRGSYEQYF	TGTGCCTGGACGGACAGGGGATCCTACGAGCAGTACTTC
TRBJ2-5	TRBV9	TRBD2	NA	CASSVVSGEIQYF	TGTGCCAGCAGCGTAGTAAGCGGGGAGATCCAGTACTTC
TRBJ2-7	TRBV6-1	NA	NA	CASSEHRDDEQYF	TGTGCCAGCAGTGAACACAGGGACGACGAGCAGTACTTC
TRBJ2-3	TRBV9	NA	NA	CASSVESGDTQYF	TGTGCCAGCAGCGTAGAGAGCGGGGATACGCAGTATTTT
TRBJ1-5	TRBV6-1	NA	NA	CASTGTLGGQPQHF	TGTGCCAGCACCGGGACTCTTGGGGGGCAGCCCCAGCATTTT
TRBJ2-1	TRBV6-1	NA	once	CASSQQGRDEQFF	TGTGCCAGCAGTCAACAGGGTAGGGATGAGCAGTTCTTC
TRBJ1-5	TRBV2	NA	few	CASSRGGGNQPQHF	TGTGCCAGCAGTCGCGGGGGCGGCAATCAGCCCCAGCATTTT
TRBJ1-1	TRBV30	TRBD1	NA	CAWKTGSLGTEAFF	TGTGCCTGGAAGACAGGGAGCCTGGGCACTGAAGCTTTCTTT
TRBJ1-2	TRBV30	TRBD1	NA	CAWSLTGVKGYTF	TGTGCCTGGAGCCTTACAGGGGTGAAGGGCTACACCTTC
TRBJ1-2	TRBV19	NA	few	CATEDGAHNYGYTF	TGTGCCACAGAGGACGGAGCCCATAACTATGGCTACACCTTC
TRBJ2-2	TRBV28	NA	NA	CASSLGLILDTGELFF	TGTGCCAGCAGCCTCGGACTAATTTTGGACACCGGGGAGCTGTTTTTT
TRBJ2-1	TRBV19	TRBD2	NA	CATQWEGYNEQFF	TGTGCCACCCAGTGGGAGGGATACAATGAGCAGTTCTTC
TRBJ1-1	TRBV30	NA	NA	CAWSRFGALNTEAFF	TGTGCCTGGAGTAGGTTCGGCGCTCTGAACACTGAAGCTTTCTTT
TRBJ1-5	TRBV5-5	NA	NA	CASSLLGSGQPQHF	TGTGCCAGCAGCTTGTTGGGGAGCGGACAGCCCCAGCATTTT
TRBJ1-1	TRBV5-8	NA	NA	CASSTQRNTEAFF	TGTGCCAGCAGTACACAGAGGAACACTGAAGCTTTCTTT
TRBJ2-3	TRBV5-1	NA	NA	CASSLVLEGSDTQYF	TGCGCCAGCAGCTTGGTGCTAGAGGGATCGGATACGCAGTATTTT
TRBJ2-7	TRBV28	TRBD1	NA	CASSSHDREYEQYF	TGTGCCAGCAGTTCCCACGACAGGGAATACGAGCAGTACTTC
TRBJ2-1	TRBV4-1	TRBD2	once	CASSLASGTVEQFF	TGCGCCAGCAGCCTCGCTAGCGGGACGGTCGAGCAGTTCTTC
TRBJ2-2	TRBV6-5	NA	NA	CASRRENTGELFF	TGTGCCAGCAGGAGGGAGAACACCGGGGAGCTGTTTTTT
TRBJ2-7	TRBV6-1	TRBD1	NA	CASSAGTARYEQYF	TGTGCCAGCAGTGCCGGGACAGCGCGCTACGAGCAGTACTTC
TRBJ2-1	TRBV9	NA	NA	CASSVADNEQFF	TGTGCCAGCAGCGTAGCGGACAATGAGCAGTTCTTC
TRBJ2-7	TRBV4-1	NA	NA	CASSQVGYEQYF	TGCGCCAGCAGCCAAGTCGGCTACGAGCAGTACTTC
TRBJ1-1	TRBV11-2	NA	NA	CASSFPGRRRRTEAFF	TGTGCCAGCAGCTTCCCGGGTCGTAGGAGGAGGACTGAAGCTTTCTTT
TRBJ2-7	TRBV5-6	NA	NA	CASSLSLRDTYEQYF	TGTGCCAGCAGCCTGTCGCTGCGGGATACCTACGAGCAGTACTTC
TRBJ2-5	TRBV9	NA	NA	CASSSGAEETQYF	TGTGCCAGCAGCTCCGGGGCGGAGGAGACCCAGTACTTC